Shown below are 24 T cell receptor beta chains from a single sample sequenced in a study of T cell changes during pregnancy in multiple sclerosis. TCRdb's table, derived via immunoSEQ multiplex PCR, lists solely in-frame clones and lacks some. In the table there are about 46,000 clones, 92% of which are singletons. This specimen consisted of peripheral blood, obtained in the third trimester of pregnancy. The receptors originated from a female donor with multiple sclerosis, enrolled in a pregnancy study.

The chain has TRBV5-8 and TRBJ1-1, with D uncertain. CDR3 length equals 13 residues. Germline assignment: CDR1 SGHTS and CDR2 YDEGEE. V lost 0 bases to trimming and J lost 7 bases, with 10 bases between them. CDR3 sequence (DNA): TGTGCCAGCAGCTTGGAGTTCCAGGATGAAGCTTTCTTT. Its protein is CASSLEFQDEAFF.

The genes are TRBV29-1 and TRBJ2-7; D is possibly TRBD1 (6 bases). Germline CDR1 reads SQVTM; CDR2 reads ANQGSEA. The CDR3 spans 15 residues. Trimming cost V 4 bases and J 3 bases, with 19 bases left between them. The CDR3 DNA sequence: TGCAGCGTTGGAAATAGGGGGACGGGGCACTACGAGCAGTACTTC. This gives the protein CSVGNRGTGHYEQYF.

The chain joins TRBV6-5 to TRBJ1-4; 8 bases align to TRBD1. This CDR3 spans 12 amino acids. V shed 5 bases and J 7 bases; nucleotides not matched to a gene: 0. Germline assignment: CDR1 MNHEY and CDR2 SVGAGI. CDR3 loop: CASSDRGEKLFF. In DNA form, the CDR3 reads TGTGCCAGCAGTGACAGGGGTGAAAAACTGTTTTTT.

CDR3 nucleotide sequence: TGTGCCAGCAGTCAAAGTAGGCAGGGGTTATATCAGCCCCAGCATTTT. Encoded protein: CASSQSRQGLYQPQHF. This sequence joins TRBV27 and TRBJ1-5; the D gene is possibly TRBD1 (6 bases). The CDR3 spans 16 residues. Trimming took off 5 bases at V and 5 bases at J, with 19 bases between the two ends. CDR1 and CDR2 (germline): MNHEY, SMNVEV (reference sequence).

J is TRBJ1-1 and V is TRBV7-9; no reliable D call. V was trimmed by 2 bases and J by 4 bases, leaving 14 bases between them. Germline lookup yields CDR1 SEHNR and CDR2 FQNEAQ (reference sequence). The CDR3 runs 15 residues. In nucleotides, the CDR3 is TGTGCCAGCAGCTTAAGAGGCGAGGTGGGCACTGAAGCTTTCTTT. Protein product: CASSLRGEVGTEAFF.

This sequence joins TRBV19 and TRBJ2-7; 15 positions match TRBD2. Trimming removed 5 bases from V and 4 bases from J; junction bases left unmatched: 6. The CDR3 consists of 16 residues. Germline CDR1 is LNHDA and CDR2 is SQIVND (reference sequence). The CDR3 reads CASSPRGLAGGYEQYF. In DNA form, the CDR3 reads TGTGCCAGTAGTCCCAGGGGACTAGCGGGAGGATACGAGCAGTACTTC.

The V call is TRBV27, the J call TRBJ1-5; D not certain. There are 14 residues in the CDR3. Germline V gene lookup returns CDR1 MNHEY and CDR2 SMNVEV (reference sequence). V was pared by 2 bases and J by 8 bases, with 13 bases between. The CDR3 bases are TGTGCCAGCAGTTTAATCGCCCAAACGGAGCCCCAGCATTTT. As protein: CASSLIAQTEPQHF.

CDR3 nucleotides: TGTGCCAGCAGCGAGGGACTAGCGGGTCGACACGAGCAGTACTTC. This translates into CASSEGLAGRHEQYF. The rearrangement joins TRBV7-3 to TRBJ2-7; 12 bases map to TRBD2. Unmatched junction bases numbered 7, after V lost 5 bases and J lost 5 bases. Germline CDR1 is SGHTA and CDR2 is FQGTGA. This CDR3 contains 15 residues.

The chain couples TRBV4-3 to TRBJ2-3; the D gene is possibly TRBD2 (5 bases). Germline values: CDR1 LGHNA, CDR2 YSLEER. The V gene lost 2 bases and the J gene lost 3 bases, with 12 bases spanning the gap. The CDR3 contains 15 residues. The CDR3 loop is CASSQTRGVTDTQYF. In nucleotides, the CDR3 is TGCGCCAGCAGCCAAACCCGGGGTGTGACAGATACGCAGTATTTT.

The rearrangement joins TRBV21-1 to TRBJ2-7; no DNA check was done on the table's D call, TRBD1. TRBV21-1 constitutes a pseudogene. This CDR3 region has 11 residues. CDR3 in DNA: TGTGCCAGCAGCTGGGGGGACAGGGCGTACTTC. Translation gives CASSWGDRAYF.

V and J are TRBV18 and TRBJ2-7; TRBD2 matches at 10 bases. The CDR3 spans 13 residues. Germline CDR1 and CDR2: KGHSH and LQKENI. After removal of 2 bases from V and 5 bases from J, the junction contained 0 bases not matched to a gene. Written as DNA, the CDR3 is TGTGCCAGCTCACCAACTAGCGGGAACGAGCAGTACTTC. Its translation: CASSPTSGNEQYF.

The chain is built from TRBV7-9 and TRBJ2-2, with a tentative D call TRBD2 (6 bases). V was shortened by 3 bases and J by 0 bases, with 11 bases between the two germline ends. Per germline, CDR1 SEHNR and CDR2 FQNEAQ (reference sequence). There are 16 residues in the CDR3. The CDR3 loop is CASSFRRGANTGELFF. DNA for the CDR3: TGTGCCAGCAGCTTCCGGCGGGGCGCGAACACCGGGGAGCTGTTTTTT.

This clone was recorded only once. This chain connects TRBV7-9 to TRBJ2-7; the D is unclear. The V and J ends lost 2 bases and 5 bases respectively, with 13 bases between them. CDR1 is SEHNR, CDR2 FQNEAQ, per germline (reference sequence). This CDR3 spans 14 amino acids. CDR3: CASSLSWQENEQYF. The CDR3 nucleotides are TGTGCCAGCAGCTTATCTTGGCAAGAAAACGAGCAGTACTTC.

For the CDR3, the DNA is TGTGCCAGTAGTACGGGACAAAACACCGGGGAGCTGTTTTTT. Protein sequence: CASSTGQNTGELFF. The chain uses TRBV19 and TRBJ2-2; perhaps TRBD1 as D (6 bases). Germline V gives CDR1 LNHDA, CDR2 SQIVND (reference sequence). V was cut by 4 bases and J by 2 bases, with 8 bases left in between. The CDR3 is 14 residues long. The entire variable domain, with the rest obtained from reference TRBV19 and TRBJ2-2, is as follows: DGGITQSPKYLFRKEGQNVTLSCEQNLNHDAMYWYRQDPGQGLRLIYYSQIVNDFQKGDIAEGYSVSREKKESFPLTVTSAQKNPTAFYLCASSTGQNTGELFFGEGSRLTVL.

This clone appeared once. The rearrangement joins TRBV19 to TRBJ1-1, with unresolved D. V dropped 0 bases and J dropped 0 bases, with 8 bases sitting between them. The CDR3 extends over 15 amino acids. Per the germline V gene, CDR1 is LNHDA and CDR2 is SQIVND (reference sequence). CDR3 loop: CASSIERELNTEAFF. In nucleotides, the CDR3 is TGTGCCAGTAGTATAGAGAGGGAGTTGAACACTGAAGCTTTCTTT. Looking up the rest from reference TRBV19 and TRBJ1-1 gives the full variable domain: DGGITQSPKYLFRKEGQNVTLSCEQNLNHDAMYWYRQDPGQGLRLIYYSQIVNDFQKGDIAEGYSVSREKKESFPLTVTSAQKNPTAFYLCASSIERELNTEAFFGQGTRLTVV.

CDR3 region: CASSSQIAGELEQFF. CDR3 in DNA: TGTGCCAGCAGCTCCCAAATCGCGGGAGAGCTTGAGCAGTTCTTC. V is TRBV7-9 and J is TRBJ2-1, with TRBD2 matching over 7 bases. The J segment lost 9 bases and the V segment lost 4 bases, leaving 12 bases of the junction unmatched. The CDR3 loop spans 15 amino acids. The V gene's germline CDR1 is SEHNR and CDR2 FQNEAQ (reference sequence).

The CDR3 protein is CASQEAVSTDTQYF. CDR3 DNA: TGTGCCAGCCAGGAGGCGGTCTCCACAGATACGCAGTATTTT. The rearrangement joins TRBV27 to TRBJ2-3; D may be TRBD2 (5 bases). V was clipped by 8 bases and J by 2 bases, with 14 bases between them. The CDR3 spans 14 residues. CDR1 is MNHEY, CDR2 SMNVEV, per germline (reference sequence).

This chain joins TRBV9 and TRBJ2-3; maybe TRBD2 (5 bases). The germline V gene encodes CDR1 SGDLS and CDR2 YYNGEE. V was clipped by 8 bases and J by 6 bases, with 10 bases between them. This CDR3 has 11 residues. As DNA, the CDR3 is TGTGCCAGGATGGACTCGGATACGCAGTATTTT. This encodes CARMDSDTQYF. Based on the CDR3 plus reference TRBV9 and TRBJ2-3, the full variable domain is DSGVTQTPKHLITATGQRVTLRCSPRSGDLSVYWYQQSLDQGLQFLIQYYNGEERAKGNILERFSAQQFPDLHSELNLSSLELGDSALYFCARMDSDTQYFGPGTRLTVL.

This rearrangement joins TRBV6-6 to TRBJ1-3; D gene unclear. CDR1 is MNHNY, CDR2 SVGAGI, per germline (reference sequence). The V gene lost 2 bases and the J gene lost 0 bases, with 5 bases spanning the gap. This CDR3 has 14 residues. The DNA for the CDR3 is TGTGCCAGCAGTTACGACTTCTCTGGAAACACCATATATTTT. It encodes CASSYDFSGNTIYF.

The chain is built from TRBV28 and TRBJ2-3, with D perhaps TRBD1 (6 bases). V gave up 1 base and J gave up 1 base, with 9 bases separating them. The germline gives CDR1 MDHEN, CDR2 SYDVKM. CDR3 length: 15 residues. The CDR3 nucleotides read TGTGCCAGCAGTTTATTGCCAGGGGGCACAGATACGCAGTATTTT. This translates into CASSLLPGGTDTQYF.

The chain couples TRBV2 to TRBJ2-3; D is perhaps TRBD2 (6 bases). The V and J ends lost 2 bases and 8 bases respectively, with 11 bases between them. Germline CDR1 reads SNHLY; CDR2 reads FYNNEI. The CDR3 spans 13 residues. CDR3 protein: CASSEMLRGTQYF. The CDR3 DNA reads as TGTGCCAGCAGTGAAATGCTGCGGGGTACGCAGTATTTT.

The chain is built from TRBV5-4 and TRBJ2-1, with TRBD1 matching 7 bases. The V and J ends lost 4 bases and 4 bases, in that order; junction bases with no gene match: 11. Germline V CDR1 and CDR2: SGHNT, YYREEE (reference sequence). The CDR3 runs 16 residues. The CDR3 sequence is CASSEVGTAHYNEQFF. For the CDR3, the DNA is TGTGCCAGCAGCGAGGTCGGGACAGCACATTACAATGAGCAGTTCTTC.

The CDR3 is CASSLARIAETNTGELFF. The CDR3 bases are TGTGCCAGCAGCTTAGCGCGGATAGCGGAAACGAACACCGGGGAGCTGTTTTTT. V usage is TRBV7-6 and J usage is TRBJ2-2; possible D gene TRBD2, 6 bases. The CDR3 length is 18 residues. V was pared by 0 bases and J by 0 bases, with 14 bases between. Germline V gene lookup returns CDR1 SGHVS and CDR2 FNYEAQ. The whole variable domain, filled in from reference TRBV7-6 and TRBJ2-2, reads GAGVSQSPRYKVTKRGQDVALRCDPISGHVSLYWYRQALGQGPEFLTYFNYEAQQDKSGLPNDRFSAERPEGSISTLTIQRTEQRDSAMYRCASSLARIAETNTGELFFGEGSRLTVL.

The CDR3 loop is CASSRTNRGPSDTQYF. The CDR3 coding sequence is TGCGCCAGCAGTAGAACAAACAGGGGACCTTCGGATACGCAGTATTTT. The V call is TRBV23-1, the J call TRBJ2-3, with TRBD1 matching over 7 bases. TRBV23-1 is reported as an ORF; its role is uncertain. The ends lost 5 bases at V and 6 bases at J; junction bases unmatched: 14. This CDR3 has 16 amino acids.